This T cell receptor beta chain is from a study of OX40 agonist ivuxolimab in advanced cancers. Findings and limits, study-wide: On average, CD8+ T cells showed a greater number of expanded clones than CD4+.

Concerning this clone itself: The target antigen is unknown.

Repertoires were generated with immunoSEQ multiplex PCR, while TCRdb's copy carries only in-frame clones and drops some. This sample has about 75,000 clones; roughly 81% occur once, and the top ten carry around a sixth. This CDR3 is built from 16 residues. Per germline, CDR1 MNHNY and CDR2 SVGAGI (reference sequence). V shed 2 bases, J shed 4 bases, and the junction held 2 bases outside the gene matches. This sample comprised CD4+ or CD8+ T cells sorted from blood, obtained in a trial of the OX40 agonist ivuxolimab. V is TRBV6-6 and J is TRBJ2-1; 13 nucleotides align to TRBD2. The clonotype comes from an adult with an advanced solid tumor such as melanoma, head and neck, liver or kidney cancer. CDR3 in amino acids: CASSYPGLAGYNEQFF. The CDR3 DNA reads TGTGCCAGCAGTTACCCGGGACTAGCGGGGTACAATGAGCAGTTCTTC.